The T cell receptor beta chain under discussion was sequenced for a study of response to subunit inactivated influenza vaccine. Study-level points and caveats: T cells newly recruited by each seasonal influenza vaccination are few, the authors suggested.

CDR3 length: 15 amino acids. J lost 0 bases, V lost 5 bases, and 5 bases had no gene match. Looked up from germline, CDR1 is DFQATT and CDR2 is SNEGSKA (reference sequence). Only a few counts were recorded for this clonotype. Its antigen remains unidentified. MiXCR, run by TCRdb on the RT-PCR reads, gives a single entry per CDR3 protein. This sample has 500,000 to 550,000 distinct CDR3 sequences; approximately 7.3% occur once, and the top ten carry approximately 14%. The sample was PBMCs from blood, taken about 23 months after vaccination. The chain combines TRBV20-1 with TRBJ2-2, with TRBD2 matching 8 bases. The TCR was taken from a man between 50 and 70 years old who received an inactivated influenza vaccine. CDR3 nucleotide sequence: TGCAGTGCTCCAGGACTAGCCTCGAACACCGGGGAGCTGTTTTTT. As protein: CSAPGLASNTGELFF.